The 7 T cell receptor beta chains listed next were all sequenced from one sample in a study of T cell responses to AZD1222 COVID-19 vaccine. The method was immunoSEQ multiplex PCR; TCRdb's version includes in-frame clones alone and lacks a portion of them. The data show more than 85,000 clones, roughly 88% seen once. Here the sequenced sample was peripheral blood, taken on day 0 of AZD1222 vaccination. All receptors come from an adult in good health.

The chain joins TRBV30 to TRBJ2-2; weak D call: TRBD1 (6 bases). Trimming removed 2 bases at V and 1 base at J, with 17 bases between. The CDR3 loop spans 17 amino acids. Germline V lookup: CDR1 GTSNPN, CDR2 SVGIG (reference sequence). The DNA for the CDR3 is TGTGCCTGGAGTCCCAGCCCCGGGACAAAGAACACCGGGGAGCTGTTTTTT. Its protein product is CAWSPSPGTKNTGELFF.

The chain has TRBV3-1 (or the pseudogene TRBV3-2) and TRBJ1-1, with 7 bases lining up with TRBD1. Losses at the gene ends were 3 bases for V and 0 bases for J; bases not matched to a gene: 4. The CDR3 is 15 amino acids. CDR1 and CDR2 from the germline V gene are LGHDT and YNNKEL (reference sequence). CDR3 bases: TGTGCCAGCAGCCATCGACAGGGCATGAACACTGAAGCTTTCTTT. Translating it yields CASSHRQGMNTEAFF.

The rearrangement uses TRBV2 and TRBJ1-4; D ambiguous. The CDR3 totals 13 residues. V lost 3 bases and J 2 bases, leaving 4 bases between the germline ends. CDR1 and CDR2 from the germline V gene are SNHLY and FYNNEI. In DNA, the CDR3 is TGTGCCAGCAGTGAGAACACTAATGAAAAACTGTTTTTT. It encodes CASSENTNEKLFF.

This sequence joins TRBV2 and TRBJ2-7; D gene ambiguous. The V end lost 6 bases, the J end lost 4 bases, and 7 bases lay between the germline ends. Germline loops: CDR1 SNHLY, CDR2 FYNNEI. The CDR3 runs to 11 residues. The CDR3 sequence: CASRNFYEQYF. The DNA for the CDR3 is TGTGCCAGCAGGAACTTTTACGAGCAGTACTTC.

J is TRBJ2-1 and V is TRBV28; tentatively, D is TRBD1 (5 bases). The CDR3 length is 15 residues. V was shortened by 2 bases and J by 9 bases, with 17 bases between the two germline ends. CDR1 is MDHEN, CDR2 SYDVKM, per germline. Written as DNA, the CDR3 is TGTGCCAGCAGTTTAATAATGGCAGGGAAGGGTGAGCAGTTCTTC. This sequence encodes CASSLIMAGKGEQFF.

CDR3 amino acids: CASSSYNYNEQFF. The CDR3 nucleotides are TGTGCCAGCAGCTCCTATAATTACAATGAGCAGTTCTTC. The gene calls are TRBV5-8 and TRBJ2-1; no clear D. V was clipped by 3 bases and J by 4 bases, with 8 bases between them. The CDR3 spans 13 residues. CDR1 and CDR2 (germline): SGHTS, YDEGEE.

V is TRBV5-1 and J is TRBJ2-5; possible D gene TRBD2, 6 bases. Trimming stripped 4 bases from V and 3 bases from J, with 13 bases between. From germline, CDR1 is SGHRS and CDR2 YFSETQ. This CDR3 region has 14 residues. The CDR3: CASSPGTHEETQYF. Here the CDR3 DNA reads TGCGCCAGCAGCCCCGGGACTCACGAAGAGACCCAGTACTTC.